A single TCR beta chain is shown here with its context. The sample originates from a study of cytomegalovirus exposure and HLA in healthy donors. The primer mix had 60 Vbeta and 13 Jbeta primers. Some clones are missing from TCRdb's copy, which holds only in-frame ones; the method was immunoSEQ multiplex PCR. The sample lists some 140,000 clones, around 73% seen once, with around 1.4% in the top ten. The CDR3 loop spans 15 amino acids. V lost 1 base and J lost 5; bases outside the gene matches: 2. CDR1 is MGHRA, CDR2 YSYEKL, per germline. Material for sequencing was PBMCs. The chain carries TRBV4-1 and TRBJ2-2; 9 bases are shared with TRBD1. The TCR sequence derives from a woman in her thirties or forties in good health and CMV-seronegative. In DNA form, the CDR3 reads TGCGCCAGCAGCCAAGTACAGGGGGCGACCGGGGAGCTGTTTTTT. It specifies CASSQVQGATGELFF.